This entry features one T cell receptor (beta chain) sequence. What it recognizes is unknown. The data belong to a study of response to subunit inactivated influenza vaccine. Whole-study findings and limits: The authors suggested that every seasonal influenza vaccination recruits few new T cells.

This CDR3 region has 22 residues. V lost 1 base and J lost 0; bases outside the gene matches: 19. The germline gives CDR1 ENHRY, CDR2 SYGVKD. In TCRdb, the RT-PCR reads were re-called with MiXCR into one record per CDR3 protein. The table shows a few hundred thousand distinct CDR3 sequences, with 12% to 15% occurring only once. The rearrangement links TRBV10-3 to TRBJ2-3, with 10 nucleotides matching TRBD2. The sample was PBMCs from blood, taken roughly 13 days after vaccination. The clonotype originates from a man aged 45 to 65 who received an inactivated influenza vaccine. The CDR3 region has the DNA TGTGCCATCAGTGAGTTCTGGACCCCGAGTCTAGCGGGAGACCTAAGCACAGATACGCAGTATTTT. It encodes CAISEFWTPSLAGDLSTDTQYF.